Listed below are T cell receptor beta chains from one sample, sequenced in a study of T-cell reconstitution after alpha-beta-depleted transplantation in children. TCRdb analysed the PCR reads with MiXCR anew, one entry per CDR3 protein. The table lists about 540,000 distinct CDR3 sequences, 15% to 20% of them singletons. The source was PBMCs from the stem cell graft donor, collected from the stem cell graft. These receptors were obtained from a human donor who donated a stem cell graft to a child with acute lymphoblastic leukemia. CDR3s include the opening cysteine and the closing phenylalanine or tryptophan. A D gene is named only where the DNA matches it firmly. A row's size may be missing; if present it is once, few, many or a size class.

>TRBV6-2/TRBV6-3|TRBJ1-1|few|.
CASSRGAAFF
TGTGCCAGCAGCCGGGGAGCAGCTTTCTTT
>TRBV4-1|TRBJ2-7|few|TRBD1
CASSQRTGNHEQYF
TGCGCCAGCAGCCAAAGGACAGGGAACCACGAGCAGTACTTC
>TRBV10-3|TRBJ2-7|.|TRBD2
CAISETSASYEQYF
TGTGCCATCAGTGAGACTAGCGCCTCCTACGAGCAGTACTTC
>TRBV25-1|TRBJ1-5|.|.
CASSDGANSNQPQHF
TGTGCCAGCAGTGACGGCGCGAATAGCAATCAGCCCCAGCATTTT
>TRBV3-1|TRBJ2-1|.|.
CASSQDMADNNEQFF
TGTGCCAGCAGCCAAGATATGGCGGATAACAATGAGCAGTTCTTC
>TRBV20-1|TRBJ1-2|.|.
CSASQQVNYGYTF
TGCAGTGCAAGCCAACAGGTCAACTATGGCTACACCTTC
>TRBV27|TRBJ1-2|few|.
CASSLKLGPNYGYTF
TGTGCCAGCAGTTTAAAGCTGGGCCCAAACTATGGCTACACCTTC
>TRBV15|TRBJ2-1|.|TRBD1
CATSQMDRNEQFF
TGTGCCACCAGTCAGATGGACAGGAATGAGCAGTTCTTC
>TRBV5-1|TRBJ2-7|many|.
CASSSDGYEQYF
TGTGCCAGCAGCTCAGACGGATACGAGCAGTACTTC
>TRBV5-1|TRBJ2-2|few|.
CASSPDPRGANTGELFF
TGCGCCAGCAGCCCAGACCCGCGCGGCGCGAACACCGGGGAGCTGTTTTTT
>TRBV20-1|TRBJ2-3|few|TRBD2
CSASRLAKADTQYF
TGCAGTGCTAGCCGACTAGCGAAGGCCGATACGCAGTATTTT
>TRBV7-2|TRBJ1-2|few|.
CASSSYTGAYGYTF
TGTGCCAGCAGCTCTTATACAGGAGCCTATGGCTACACCTTC
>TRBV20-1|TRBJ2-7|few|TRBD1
CSARDATGNDYEQYF
TGCAGTGCTAGAGATGCGACAGGGAACGACTACGAGCAGTACTTC
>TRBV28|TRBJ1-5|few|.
CASRFGIPLESNQPQHF
TGTGCCAGCAGATTCGGGATACCCCTTGAGAGCAATCAGCCCCAGCATTTT
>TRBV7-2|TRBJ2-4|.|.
CASSPGPNKNIQYF
TGTGCCAGCAGCCCAGGACCCAACAAAAACATTCAGTACTTC
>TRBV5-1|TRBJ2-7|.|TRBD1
CASRPTGGRDYEQYF
TGCGCCAGCAGGCCTACAGGGGGCAGGGACTACGAGCAGTACTTC
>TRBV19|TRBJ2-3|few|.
CASSIGGGSDTQYF
TGTGCCAGTAGTATAGGTGGGGGGTCAGATACGCAGTATTTT
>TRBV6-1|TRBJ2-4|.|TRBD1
CASRFEQGGNIQYF
TGTGCCAGCAGATTTGAACAGGGGGGTAACATTCAGTACTTC
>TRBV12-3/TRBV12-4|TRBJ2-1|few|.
CASSWRLLDSEVVWYNEQFF
TGTGCCAGCAGTTGGCGGTTACTAGACTCGGAGGTAGTGTGGTACAATGAGCAGTTCTTC
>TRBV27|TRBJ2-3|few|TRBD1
CASSFPGQGTDTQYF
TGTGCCAGCAGCTTTCCAGGACAGGGCACAGATACGCAGTATTTT
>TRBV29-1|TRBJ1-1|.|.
CSVDRVGSTEAFF
TGCAGCGTTGATCGGGTGGGGTCCACTGAAGCTTTCTTT
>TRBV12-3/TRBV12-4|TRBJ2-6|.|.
CASSLTGLIGANVLTF
TGTGCCAGCAGTCTCACCGGGTTGATTGGGGCCAACGTCCTGACTTTC
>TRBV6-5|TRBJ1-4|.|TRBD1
CASSYPQGVEHEKLFF
TGTGCCAGCAGTTACCCACAGGGGGTTGAGCATGAAAAACTGTTTTTT
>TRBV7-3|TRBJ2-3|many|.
CASSQGLSDTQYF
TGTGCCAGCAGTCAGGGACTTTCAGATACGCAGTATTTT
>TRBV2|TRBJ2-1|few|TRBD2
CASMGGGSSYNEQFF
TGTGCCAGCATGGGAGGCGGGAGCTCCTACAATGAGCAGTTCTTC
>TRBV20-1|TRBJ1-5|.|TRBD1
CSAGAPGTGIFVSNQPQHF
TGCAGTGCTGGGGCTCCCGGGACAGGGATCTTCGTTAGCAATCAGCCCCAGCATTTT
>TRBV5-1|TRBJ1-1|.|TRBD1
CASSAGGMDTEAFF
TGCGCCAGCAGTGCAGGGGGTATGGATACTGAAGCTTTCTTT
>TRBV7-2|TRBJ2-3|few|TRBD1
CASSFGPGTGTDTQYF
TGTGCCAGCAGCTTCGGCCCCGGGACAGGGACAGATACGCAGTATTTT
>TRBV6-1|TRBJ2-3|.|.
CASSEEARGTDTQYF
TGTGCCAGCAGTGAGGAGGCGAGGGGTACAGATACGCAGTATTTT
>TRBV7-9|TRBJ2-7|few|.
CASGEGELYEQYF
TGTGCCAGCGGGGAGGGGGAACTCTACGAGCAGTACTTC
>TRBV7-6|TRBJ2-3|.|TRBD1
CASSPHPGPGQGNTDTQYF
TGTGCCAGCAGCCCACACCCGGGGCCAGGACAGGGGAACACAGATACGCAGTATTTT
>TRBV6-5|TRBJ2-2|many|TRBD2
CASSPRLSAGGSGELFF
TGTGCCAGCAGTCCTCGTCTGTCAGCGGGAGGGTCCGGGGAGCTGTTTTTT
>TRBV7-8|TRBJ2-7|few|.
CASSFNAAYEQYF
TGTGCCAGCAGCTTTAACGCGGCCTACGAGCAGTACTTC
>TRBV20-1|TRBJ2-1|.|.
CSAMGHEQFF
TGCAGTGCTATGGGACATGAGCAGTTCTTC
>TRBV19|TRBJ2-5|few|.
CASSMGPGPQETQYF
TGTGCCAGTAGTATGGGCCCAGGGCCCCAAGAGACCCAGTACTTC
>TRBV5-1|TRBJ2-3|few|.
CASSLGLGGDTQYF
TGCGCCAGCAGCTTGGGACTAGGGGGAGATACGCAGTATTTT
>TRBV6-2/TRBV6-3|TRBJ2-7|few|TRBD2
CASSYPPGGASGRASLEQYF
TGTGCCAGCAGTTACCCTCCAGGAGGTGCTAGCGGGAGGGCCTCTCTCGAGCAGTACTTC
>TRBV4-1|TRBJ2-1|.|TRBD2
CASSQESSGPYNEQFF
TGCGCCAGCAGCCAAGAGAGTAGCGGGCCCTACAATGAGCAGTTCTTC
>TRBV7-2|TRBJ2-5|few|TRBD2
CASSLAGLAQETQYF
TGTGCCAGCAGCTTAGCGGGACTAGCACAAGAGACCCAGTACTTC
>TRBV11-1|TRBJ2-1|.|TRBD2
CASSPTSGSGRLDEQFF
TGTGCCAGCAGCCCAACTTCAGGTAGCGGGAGGTTGGATGAGCAGTTCTTC
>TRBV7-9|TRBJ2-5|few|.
CASSLVFGETQYF
TGTGCCAGCAGCTTAGTCTTTGGAGAGACCCAGTACTTC
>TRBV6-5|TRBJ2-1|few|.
CASSYGGGRSYNEQFF
TGTGCCAGCAGTTACGGGGGAGGTCGCTCCTACAATGAGCAGTTCTTC
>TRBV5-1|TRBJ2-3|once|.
CASGTLPRGTDTQYF
TGCGCCAGCGGCACTCTCCCGAGGGGTACAGATACGCAGTATTTT
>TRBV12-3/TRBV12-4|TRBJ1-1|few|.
CASNPSDRADTEAFF
TGTGCCAGCAACCCCTCCGACAGAGCCGACACTGAAGCTTTCTTT
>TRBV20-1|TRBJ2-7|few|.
CSARDLWTDSYEQYF
TGCAGTGCTAGAGATCTGTGGACAGACTCCTACGAGCAGTACTTC
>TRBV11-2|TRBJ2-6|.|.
CASSLETRATGANVLTF
TGTGCCAGCAGCTTAGAAACCAGGGCCACTGGGGCCAACGTCCTGACTTTC
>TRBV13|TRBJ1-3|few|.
CASTAPKGGNTIYF
TGTGCCAGCACCGCTCCAAAGGGTGGAAACACCATATATTTT
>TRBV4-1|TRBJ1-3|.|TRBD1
CASSQDQGARNTIYF
TGCGCCAGCAGCCAAGATCAGGGGGCGAGAAACACCATATATTTT
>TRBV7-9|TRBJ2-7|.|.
CASSLEGNSYEQYF
TGTGCCAGCAGCTTAGAGGGGAACTCCTACGAGCAGTACTTC
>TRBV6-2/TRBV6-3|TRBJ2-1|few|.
CASSYSQLTEQFF
TGTGCCAGCAGTTACTCGCAGCTAACTGAGCAGTTCTTC
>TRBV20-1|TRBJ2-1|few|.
CSARDFSDLINNEQFF
TGCAGTGCTAGAGATTTTTCGGACTTAATAAACAATGAGCAGTTCTTC
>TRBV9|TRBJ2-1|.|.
CASSAGSISNEQFF
TGTGCCAGCAGCGCAGGGAGTATCTCCAATGAGCAGTTCTTC
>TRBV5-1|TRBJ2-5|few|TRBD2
CASSPHGDYGGQETQYF
TGCGCCAGCAGCCCACACGGGGACTACGGGGGGCAAGAGACCCAGTACTTC
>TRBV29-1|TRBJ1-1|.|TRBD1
CSVENPGTGGPEPTEAFF
TGCAGCGTTGAAAACCCCGGGACAGGGGGCCCCGAGCCCACTGAAGCTTTCTTT
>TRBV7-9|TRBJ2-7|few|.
CASSLRGRYEQYF
TGTGCCAGCAGCTTAAGGGGACGCTACGAGCAGTACTTC
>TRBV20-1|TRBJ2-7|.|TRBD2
CCASGQSRTSGSSYEQYF
TGCTGTGCTAGTGGACAGTCGAGAACTAGCGGGAGCTCCTACGAGCAGTACTTC
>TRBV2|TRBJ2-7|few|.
CASSRRDSYEQYF
TGTGCCAGCAGTAGGCGGGACTCCTACGAGCAGTACTTC